These T cell receptor beta chains were read from a single sample in a study of shared clonotypes between healthy human individuals. The method was immunoSEQ multiplex PCR; TCRdb's version includes in-frame clones alone and lacks a portion of them. The repertoire holds 2 million to 3 million clones, with under 95% as singletons. What was sequenced was naive CD4+ T cells from PBMCs. All receptors derive from a man aged 18 to 30 in good health. Some clones in this sample may be carry-over from other donors' samples. Each CDR3 is given with its conserved first and last residue. The order of the fields is D gene, V gene, CDR3 length, clone size, J gene, CDR3 protein, CDR3 DNA. A D gene is named only where the DNA matches it firmly. Some rows have no size entry. The others give once, few or many, or a class for an expanded clone.

TRBD1,TRBV5-1,15,NA,TRBJ2-7,CASSLNRGSSYEQYF,TGCGCCAGCAGCTTGAACAGGGGGTCATCCTACGAGCAGTACTTC
NA,TRBV6-5,15,NA,TRBJ2-3,CASSYTGDSTDTQYF,TGTGCCAGCAGTTACACGGGGGACAGCACAGATACGCAGTATTTT
TRBD2,TRBV11-2,17,NA,TRBJ2-7,CASSGGGLAAFSYEQYF,TGTGCCAGCAGCGGGGGGGGACTAGCGGCCTTCTCCTACGAGCAGTACTTC
NA,TRBV7-9,14,NA,TRBJ2-1,CASSPGSAYNEQFF,TGTGCCAGCAGCCCCGGGAGTGCCTACAATGAGCAGTTCTTC
NA,TRBV5-6,14,NA,TRBJ1-3,CASSLEGFGNTIYF,TGTGCCAGCAGCTTGGAAGGGTTCGGAAACACCATATATTTT
NA,TRBV6-1,12,NA,TRBJ2-7,CASERGSYEQYF,TGTGCCAGCGAACGTGGATCCTACGAGCAGTACTTC
NA,TRBV19,13,NA,TRBJ1-5,CASSRVGSQPQHF,TGTGCCAGTAGTAGGGTAGGGTCTCAGCCCCAGCATTTT
NA,TRBV5-4,17,NA,TRBJ1-2,CASSLYSGHRANYGYTF,TGTGCCAGCAGCTTGTATTCTGGACACCGTGCTAACTATGGCTACACCTTC
TRBD2,TRBV9,14,NA,TRBJ2-2,CASSASGGTGELFF,TGTGCCAGCAGCGCTAGCGGGGGTACCGGGGAGCTGTTTTTT
NA,TRBV19,14,NA,TRBJ2-5,CASSNVRGRETQYF,TGTGCCAGTAGTAACGTCCGGGGCCGAGAGACCCAGTACTTC
TRBD2,TRBV14,15,NA,TRBJ2-1,CASSHGLAGGSEQFF,TGTGCCAGCAGCCACGGACTAGCGGGAGGGAGTGAGCAGTTCTTC
TRBD1,TRBV27,14,once,TRBJ1-1,CASSPRQGSTEAFF,TGTGCCAGCAGTCCCCGACAGGGAAGCACTGAAGCTTTCTTT
NA,TRBV6-5,10,NA,TRBJ2-5,CASSTETQYF,TGTGCCAGCAGTACCGAGACCCAGTACTTC